This is a list of T cell receptor beta chains from one sample in a study of blood T cell repertoires in COVID-19. The table came from immunoSEQ multiplex PCR; TCRdb's copy has only in-frame clones and leaves some out. The sample has around 260,000 clones; approximately 91% are singletons. Input material: peripheral blood. The receptors originated from a person aged 18-30 years with COVID-19, enrolled during active disease. Both conserved end residues are part of each CDR3. Fields, in order: D gene, V gene, clone size, CDR3 length, J gene, CDR3 DNA, CDR3 protein. The D gene is left open where the match is weak. Size is stated for part of the rows, as once, few or many counts, or as a class when the clone is expanded.

D gene: TRBD2
V gene: TRBV7-8
clone size: .
CDR3 length: 16
J gene: TRBJ2-3
CDR3 DNA: TGTGCCAGCAGCTTAGGGAGCGGGAGGGGTCCAGATACGCAGTATTTT
CDR3 protein: CASSLGSGRGPDTQYF

D gene: .
V gene: TRBV7-9
clone size: few
CDR3 length: 15
J gene: TRBJ1-3
CDR3 DNA: TGTGCCAGCAGCCCAGGGGTCAGCTCTGGAAACACCATATATTTT
CDR3 protein: CASSPGVSSGNTIYF

D gene: TRBD1
V gene: TRBV2
clone size: once
CDR3 length: 16
J gene: TRBJ1-1
CDR3 DNA: TGTGCCAGCAGTGTGAAGACGGGACAGATGAACACTGAAGCTTTCTTT
CDR3 protein: CASSVKTGQMNTEAFF

D gene: TRBD1
V gene: TRBV3-1/TRBV3-2
clone size: .
CDR3 length: 15
J gene: TRBJ2-7
CDR3 DNA: TGTGCCAGCAGCCCAACTTCAGGGGGCAGGTACGAGCAGTACTTC
CDR3 protein: CASSPTSGGRYEQYF

D gene: TRBD2
V gene: TRBV7-9
clone size: .
CDR3 length: 17
J gene: TRBJ2-7
CDR3 DNA: TGTGCCAGCTCCCAAACGGCCCAGCGGGAGAGGTCCTACGAGCAGTACTTC
CDR3 protein: CASSQTAQRERSYEQYF

D gene: TRBD1
V gene: TRBV7-9
clone size: .
CDR3 length: 15
J gene: TRBJ2-3
CDR3 DNA: TGTGCCAGCAGCCCGACAGGGCCAAGCACAGATACGCAGTATTTT
CDR3 protein: CASSPTGPSTDTQYF

D gene: TRBD2
V gene: TRBV3-1/TRBV3-2
clone size: .
CDR3 length: 15
J gene: TRBJ2-5
CDR3 DNA: TGTGCCAGCAGCCAGGGGACTAGCGGGAAAAGAACCCAGTACTTC
CDR3 protein: CASSQGTSGKRTQYF

D gene: .
V gene: TRBV6-6
clone size: .
CDR3 length: 15
J gene: TRBJ1-5
CDR3 DNA: TGTGCCAGCAGTTACCCCGAGACAGACCGATCGCCCCAGCATTTT
CDR3 protein: CASSYPETDRSPQHF

D gene: TRBD1
V gene: TRBV3-1/TRBV3-2
clone size: .
CDR3 length: 14
J gene: TRBJ2-7
CDR3 DNA: TGTGCCAGCAGCCCAAGGGACAGATACTACGAGCAGTACTTC
CDR3 protein: CASSPRDRYYEQYF

D gene: .
V gene: TRBV3-1/TRBV3-2
clone size: .
CDR3 length: 15
J gene: TRBJ2-3
CDR3 DNA: TGTGCCAGCAGCCAAGTCTTTGCGGGTTCAGATACGCAGTATTTT
CDR3 protein: CASSQVFAGSDTQYF

D gene: .
V gene: TRBV4-3
clone size: .
CDR3 length: 16
J gene: TRBJ1-5
CDR3 DNA: TGCGCCAGCAGCCAAGATCGGACAGTTAGCAATCAGCCCCAGCATTTT
CDR3 protein: CASSQDRTVSNQPQHF

D gene: TRBD1
V gene: TRBV4-1
clone size: .
CDR3 length: 15
J gene: TRBJ2-1
CDR3 DNA: TGCGCCAGCAGCGAAACAGGGGCAGCCTACAATGAGCAGTTCTTC
CDR3 protein: CASSETGAAYNEQFF

D gene: .
V gene: TRBV15
clone size: .
CDR3 length: 12
J gene: TRBJ2-7
CDR3 DNA: TGTGCCACCAGCAGACCAGGGGAGGAGCAGTACTTC
CDR3 protein: CATSRPGEEQYF

D gene: .
V gene: TRBV11-2
clone size: .
CDR3 length: 13
J gene: TRBJ1-3
CDR3 DNA: TGTGCCAGCAGCTTGGGCATCGGAAACACCATATATTTT
CDR3 protein: CASSLGIGNTIYF

D gene: .
V gene: TRBV20-1
clone size: .
CDR3 length: 16
J gene: TRBJ2-5
CDR3 DNA: TGCAGTGCTAGTGTCCCGGCAGTACTACCCCAAGAGACCCAGTACTTC
CDR3 protein: CSASVPAVLPQETQYF

D gene: .
V gene: TRBV6-5
clone size: .
CDR3 length: 15
J gene: TRBJ2-1
CDR3 DNA: TGTGCCAGCAGTTACTCCAACCTATTGAAGAATGAGCAGTTCTTC
CDR3 protein: CASSYSNLLKNEQFF

D gene: .
V gene: TRBV7-9
clone size: few
CDR3 length: 11
J gene: TRBJ2-7
CDR3 DNA: TGTGCCAGCAGCTCAGAATACGAGCAGTACTTC
CDR3 protein: CASSSEYEQYF

D gene: .
V gene: TRBV11-2
clone size: .
CDR3 length: 15
J gene: TRBJ2-7
CDR3 DNA: TGTGCCAGCAGACGAGTCCGGGACAAACCCTACGAGCAGTACTTC
CDR3 protein: CASRRVRDKPYEQYF